The rows below give T cell receptor beta chains drawn from one sample of a study of T cell responses to AZD1222 COVID-19 vaccine. Profiling relied on immunoSEQ multiplex PCR, and the TCRdb table lists in-frame clones only, not all of them. This table holds some 92,000 clones, approximately 87% found once. Sequenced material: peripheral blood, taken on day 0 of AZD1222 vaccination. Receptors originate from an adult in good health. Each CDR3 is given with its conserved first and last residue. A D gene is named only where the DNA matches it firmly. Clone sizes are given selectively: once, few, many, or a class where the clone is expanded.

V	D	size	J	CDR3	DNA
TRBV6-5	NA	once	TRBJ2-1	CASGLYSNEQFF	TGTGCCAGCGGCCTATACTCTAATGAGCAGTTCTTC
TRBV14	TRBD1	NA	TRBJ1-1	CASSPLPGQGNTEAFF	TGTGCCAGCAGCCCCCTCCCGGGACAGGGAAACACTGAAGCTTTCTTT
TRBV2	TRBD2	once	TRBJ2-3	CASSTRAGGPDTQYF	TGTGCCAGCAGTACCCGAGCGGGAGGGCCAGATACGCAGTATTTT
TRBV4-2	TRBD1	once	TRBJ1-1	CASSRMDRVDTEAFF	TGTGCCAGCAGCCGTATGGACAGGGTAGACACTGAAGCTTTCTTT
TRBV18	NA	NA	TRBJ1-5	CASSPMGGGNQPQHF	TGTGCCAGCTCACCGATGGGTGGCGGCAATCAGCCCCAGCATTTT
TRBV2	NA	few	TRBJ1-2	CASRPVPSANYGYTF	TGTGCCAGCAGGCCCGTCCCCTCAGCTAACTATGGCTACACCTTC
TRBV5-5	NA	NA	TRBJ2-3	CASTRGGAGTDTQYF	TGTGCCAGCACCCGAGGGGGGGCGGGCACAGATACGCAGTATTTT
TRBV7-9	NA	NA	TRBJ2-7	CASSLVEAGEQYF	TGTGCCAGCAGCCTAGTCGAAGCGGGTGAGCAGTACTTC
TRBV6-5	NA	NA	TRBJ2-1	CASSYSRGTYNEQFF	TGTGCCAGCAGTTACTCGAGAGGAACCTACAATGAGCAGTTCTTC
TRBV28	TRBD2	NA	TRBJ2-5	CASSSLAGNRETQYF	TGTGCCAGCAGTTCCCTAGCGGGAAATCGAGAGACCCAGTACTTC
TRBV5-4	NA	NA	TRBJ1-6	CASSLAVSSPLHF	TGTGCCAGCAGCTTGGCCGTGAGTTCACCCCTCCACTTT
TRBV2	TRBD1	NA	TRBJ1-5	CASSLQGVNQPQHF	TGTGCCAGCAGTCTACAGGGGGTCAATCAGCCCCAGCATTTT
TRBV15	NA	NA	TRBJ1-2	CATSRDRAEGRYGYTF	TGTGCCACCAGCAGAGATCGGGCAGAGGGACGGTATGGCTACACCTTC
TRBV7-3	TRBD1	NA	TRBJ2-7	CASSSQAGTGYEQYF	TGTGCCAGCAGCTCCCAAGCCGGGACAGGCTACGAGCAGTACTTC
TRBV4-3	TRBD2	NA	TRBJ2-3	CASSLNGLAGVSDTQYF	TGCGCCAGCAGCCTAAACGGACTAGCGGGAGTGTCAGATACGCAGTATTTT
TRBV3-1/TRBV3-2	TRBD2	NA	TRBJ2-5	CASSQDKTSGSGIETQYF	TGTGCCAGCAGCCAAGATAAAACTAGCGGGTCTGGAATAGAGACCCAGTACTTC
TRBV29-1	TRBD1	NA	TRBJ2-5	CSAMGTGGLQETQYF	TGCAGCGCTATGGGGACAGGGGGCCTCCAAGAGACCCAGTACTTC
TRBV5-1	NA	NA	TRBJ2-1	CASSLNGRDSYNEQFF	TGCGCCAGCAGCTTGAATGGTAGAGACTCCTACAATGAGCAGTTCTTC
TRBV7-6	TRBD2	NA	TRBJ2-5	CASSLEPGLAGEETQYF	TGTGCCAGCAGCTTAGAACCTGGACTAGCGGGAGAAGAGACCCAGTACTTC
TRBV7-3	TRBD2	NA	TRBJ2-2	CASSSPLAGGTGELFF	TGTGCCAGCAGCTCACCGCTAGCGGGAGGCACCGGGGAGCTGTTTTTT
TRBV5-6	NA	few	TRBJ2-2	CASSLTITGELFF	TGTGCCAGCAGCTTGACCATCACCGGGGAGCTGTTTTTT
TRBV4-2	NA	NA	TRBJ2-7	CASSQDLVDEQYF	TGTGCCAGCAGCCAAGATTTGGTGGACGAGCAGTACTTC
TRBV7-9	TRBD2	NA	TRBJ2-7	CASSSRTSGSYEQYF	TGTGCCAGCAGCTCACGGACTAGCGGGAGCTACGAGCAGTACTTC
TRBV28	NA	NA	TRBJ2-7	CASSLRQGGDEQYF	TGTGCCAGCAGTTTAAGGCAGGGGGGAGACGAGCAGTACTTC
TRBV6-4	NA	NA	TRBJ2-7	CASSDSPRPIQGHEQYF	TGTGCCAGCAGTGACTCCCCACGCCCCATCCAGGGGCACGAGCAGTACTTC
TRBV28	NA	NA	TRBJ1-5	CASTLGGGRSNQPQHF	TGTGCCAGCACTTTAGGGGGGGGTAGGAGCAATCAGCCCCAGCATTTT
TRBV24-1	NA	few	TRBJ1-5	CATAGGNQPQHF	TGTGCCACCGCGGGGGGCAATCAGCCCCAGCATTTT
TRBV30	NA	NA	TRBJ2-7	CAWSRYSYEQYF	TGTGCCTGGTCTAGATACTCCTACGAGCAGTACTTC
TRBV5-6	NA	NA	TRBJ2-2	CASSLSEMGETGELFF	TGTGCCAGCAGCTTGTCGGAGATGGGGGAAACCGGGGAGCTGTTTTTT
TRBV2	NA	NA	TRBJ1-2	CASRKTEDYGYTF	TGTGCCAGCAGAAAGACAGAGGACTATGGCTACACCTTC
TRBV7-6	TRBD1	NA	TRBJ2-2	CASSLAGTGGTGELFF	TGTGCCAGCAGCTTAGCGGGGACAGGGGGTACCGGGGAGCTGTTTTTT
TRBV5-4	TRBD1	NA	TRBJ1-1	CASSFQQGANTEAFF	TGTGCCAGCAGCTTCCAACAGGGGGCGAACACTGAAGCTTTCTTT
TRBV5-4	NA	NA	TRBJ2-6	CASSRSIPGANVLTF	TGTGCCAGCAGCCGAAGTATACCTGGGGCCAACGTCCTGACTTTC
TRBV11-2	TRBD1	NA	TRBJ2-7	CASTGTGWEQYF	TGTGCCAGCACCGGGACAGGGTGGGAGCAGTACTTC
TRBV18	NA	NA	TRBJ2-1	CASSPPRRNSYNEQFF	TGTGCCAGCTCACCCCCGAGACGTAATTCTTACAATGAGCAGTTCTTC
TRBV14	NA	NA	TRBJ2-7	CASSQSSYEQYF	TGTGCCAGCAGCCAGAGCTCCTACGAGCAGTACTTC
TRBV30	NA	NA	TRBJ2-6	CAWASESTGANVLTF	TGTGCCTGGGCAAGTGAGTCAACTGGGGCCAACGTCCTGACTTTC
TRBV10-3	NA	once	TRBJ1-2	CAISGDIGYTF	TGTGCCATCAGCGGTGACATTGGCTACACCTTC
TRBV5-1	TRBD2	NA	TRBJ2-7	CASSLAGRADEQYF	TGCGCCAGCAGCTTGGCCGGGAGGGCCGACGAGCAGTACTTC
TRBV19	TRBD1	NA	TRBJ1-2	CASSTGQGDNGYTF	TGTGCCAGTAGTACCGGACAGGGTGATAATGGCTACACCTTC
TRBV6-5	TRBD1	NA	TRBJ2-7	CASSTGDSSYEQYF	TGTGCCAGCAGCACAGGGGATAGCTCCTACGAGCAGTACTTC
TRBV3-1/TRBV3-2	NA	NA	TRBJ1-2	CASSQDPLPVNYGYTF	TGTGCCAGCAGCCAAGACCCTTTGCCGGTTAACTATGGCTACACCTTC
TRBV18	TRBD1	NA	TRBJ1-1	CASSPSGGRDTEAFF	TGTGCCAGCTCACCTTCAGGGGGCCGGGACACTGAAGCTTTCTTT
TRBV19	NA	NA	TRBJ2-7	CASRLGDLGHYEQYF	TGTGCCAGTAGGTTAGGAGATCTGGGACATTACGAGCAGTACTTC
TRBV28	NA	NA	TRBJ2-1	CASSFVGVGEQFF	TGTGCCAGCAGTTTTGTAGGGGTCGGGGAGCAGTTCTTC
TRBV7-9	NA	once	TRBJ2-3	CASSLADGWDTQYF	TGTGCCAGCAGCTTAGCGGACGGTTGGGATACGCAGTATTTT
TRBV19	NA	NA	TRBJ1-6	CASSKKSSYNSPLHF	TGTGCCAGTAGTAAAAAGAGCTCCTATAATTCACCCCTCCACTTT
TRBV28	TRBD1	NA	TRBJ1-2	CASSGTGYGYTF	TGTGCCAGCAGTGGGACAGGGTACGGCTACACCTTC
TRBV5-1	NA	NA	TRBJ2-7	CASFDVSSYEQYF	TGCGCCAGCTTCGACGTCAGCTCCTACGAGCAGTACTTC
TRBV30	NA	NA	TRBJ1-5	CAWGTQGGQPQHF	TGTGCCTGGGGTACACAGGGTGGGCAGCCCCAGCATTTT
TRBV6-5	NA	NA	TRBJ1-2	CASSWGAAANYGYTF	TGTGCCAGCAGTTGGGGGGCAGCAGCTAACTATGGCTACACCTTC
TRBV2	TRBD1	NA	TRBJ1-1	CASSLTGTEAFF	TGTGCCAGCAGTTTGACAGGGACTGAAGCTTTCTTT
TRBV10-3	NA	NA	TRBJ1-1	CAITKDRVNTEAFF	TGTGCCATCACCAAGGACAGAGTGAACACTGAAGCTTTCTTT
TRBV14	NA	NA	TRBJ1-1	CASSQDGPRGAEAFF	TGTGCCAGCAGCCAAGATGGGCCGAGAGGCGCTGAAGCTTTCTTT
TRBV30	NA	NA	TRBJ2-1	CAWSVRGLEQFF	TGTGCCTGGAGTGTACGGGGGCTAGAGCAGTTCTTC
TRBV30	NA	NA	TRBJ1-3	CAWSVVRSGNTIYF	TGTGCCTGGAGTGTTGTGCGCTCTGGAAACACCATATATTTT
TRBV7-2	TRBD2	NA	TRBJ2-3	CASSLAGGPYSDTQYF	TGTGCCAGCAGCTTAGCGGGAGGGCCGTACTCAGATACGCAGTATTTT
TRBV4-3	TRBD2	NA	TRBJ2-5	CASSQDISGSPQETQYF	TGCGCCAGCAGCCAAGATATAAGCGGGAGTCCCCAAGAGACCCAGTACTTC
TRBV4-1	NA	NA	TRBJ2-1	CASSLPGMTLDNEQFF	TGCGCCAGCAGCCTCCCCGGTATGACTTTGGACAATGAGCAGTTCTTC
TRBV7-2	NA	NA	TRBJ1-6	CASSSPADPITYNSPLHF	TGTGCCAGCAGCTCACCCGCAGACCCGATAACCTATAATTCACCCCTCCACTTT